Below, 24 T cell receptor beta chains from the same sample are listed, as sequenced in a study of regulatory T cells in long-lasting Graves disease. Combining iRepertoire HTBI primers with Arm-PCR of CDR3 regions, the authors built TCR beta libraries. TCRdb re-analysed the multiplex PCR reads in MiXCR, keeping a single row per CDR3 protein. The table has roughly 610,000 distinct CDR3 sequences, about 15% seen once; the top ten hold about 17%. Time point here: newly diagnosed GD, antithyroid drugs for less than 3 months. PBMCs were the source of the RNA used for TCR sequencing. These data were likewise used in another study, on T cells in Graves' hyperthyroidism and ophthalmopathy.

The sample consisted of peripheral blood mononuclear cells (PBMCs), taken at new diagnosis, from a patient treated with antithyroid drugs. These receptors were taken from a woman aged 25 to 45 with Graves disease.

This clonotype was recorded many times. The chain carries TRBV28 and TRBJ2-2, with TRBD1 identical over 7 bases. The germline V gene encodes CDR1 MDHEN and CDR2 SYDVKM. The CDR3 runs to 15 residues. Trimming at V came to 2 bases and at J to 5 bases, leaving 5 bases not matched to a gene. Written as DNA, the CDR3 is TGTGCCAGCAGTTTACCAGGGGGTAGGACCGGGGAGCTGTTTTTT. Its protein product is CASSLPGGRTGELFF.

This clonotype has only a few counts. The V gene is TRBV19, the J gene TRBJ2-1; 9 bases agree with TRBD2. V was clipped by 2 bases and J by 7 bases; unmatched bases: 6. Germline V gives CDR1 LNHDA, CDR2 SQIVND (reference sequence). The CDR3 is 15 residues long. CDR3 sequence (DNA): TGTGCCAGTAGTATACTTAGCGGGAGAGGAAATGAGCAGTTCTTC. Protein sequence: CASSILSGRGNEQFF.

The V and J genes are TRBV27 and TRBJ1-4; 7 bases map to TRBD1. The CDR3 consists of 19 residues. The junction had 18 bases not matched to a gene; V was cut back by 0 bases and J by 8 bases. The germline V gene has CDR1 MNHEY and CDR2 SMNVEV (reference sequence). The CDR3 DNA reads TGTGCCAGCAGTTTATCGAGGGTTGGCGTGGGGGGCAGGGGGGAAAAACTGTTTTTT. Translation gives CASSLSRVGVGGRGEKLFF.

The CDR3 loop reads CSARGPSGRVYNEQFF. In nucleotides, the CDR3 is TGCAGTGCTAGGGGTCCTAGCGGGCGTGTCTACAATGAGCAGTTCTTC. This chain connects TRBV20-1 to TRBJ2-1; 8 bases fit TRBD2. The CDR3 runs 16 residues. V shed 3 bases, J shed 3 bases, and the junction held 10 bases outside the gene matches. Germline CDR1 reads DFQATT; CDR2 reads SNEGSKA (reference sequence).

V and J are TRBV19 and TRBJ1-2; D is uncertain. This CDR3 comprises 15 residues. Looked up from germline, CDR1 is LNHDA and CDR2 is SQIVND (reference sequence). Trimming shortened V by 4 bases and J by 7 bases, and 19 bases separated the two germline ends. As DNA, the CDR3 is TGTGCCAGTAGTACCTTGTCAACAGTTCGTCTTGGCTACACCTTC. Its protein product is CASSTLSTVRLGYTF.

The rearrangement links TRBV20-1 to TRBJ1-1; no definite D call. Germline CDR1 reads DFQATT; CDR2 reads SNEGSKA (reference sequence). Trimming left V 0 bases short and J 6 bases short, with 8 bases between. The CDR3 spans 12 residues. The CDR3, as DNA: TGCAGTGCTAGAGATTGGACGGCTGAAGCTTTCTTT. This translates into CSARDWTAEAFF.

This clonotype occurred a few times. The chain uses TRBV5-6 and TRBJ2-1, with a weak D call TRBD2 (5 bases). This CDR3 is 13 amino acids long. Germline CDR1 is SGHDT and CDR2 is YYEEEE. The V and J ends lost 4 bases and 6 bases respectively, with 11 bases between them. The CDR3 is CASSHLSGNEQFF. The CDR3 coding sequence is TGTGCCAGCAGCCATTTAAGCGGCAATGAGCAGTTCTTC.

This clonotype appeared a few times. The genes are TRBV29-1 and TRBJ2-5; possibly TRBD1 for D (5 bases). The germline V and J ends were trimmed by 5 bases and 2 bases, with 12 bases remaining between them. This CDR3 spans 13 amino acids. Germline V gene lookup returns CDR1 SQVTM and CDR2 ANQGSEA. CDR3: CSVYRGIQETQYF. CDR3 bases: TGCAGCGTTTATAGGGGAATTCAAGAGACCCAGTACTTC.

The genes are TRBV6-6 and TRBJ1-3; D is unclear. Trimming left V 0 bases short and J 6 bases short, with 9 bases between. Germline V gives CDR1 MNHNY, CDR2 SVGAGI (reference sequence). This CDR3 comprises 14 residues. The DNA for the CDR3 is TGTGCCAGCAGTTACTCGCGCTCCGAAAACACCATATATTTT. Protein sequence: CASSYSRSENTIYF.

This clonotype was found many times. A read error is likely, as this CDR3 ends without the conserved phenylalanine or tryptophan. The DNA is omitted, as the CDR3 cannot be located on it reliably, and the CDR3 follows TCRdb's listing. The rearrangement uses TRBV5-8 and TRBJ2-1. The CDR3 length is 8 residues, termini included. Germline-derived CDR1 and CDR2 are SGHTS and YDEGEE. The CDR3 here is CASPRHLL.

This clonotype was seen many times. V and J are TRBV24-1 and TRBJ1-1; D is uncertain. V was clipped by 2 bases and J by 0 bases, with 12 bases between them. Germline V lookup: CDR1 KGHDR, CDR2 SFDVKD. This CDR3 region has 16 residues. For the CDR3, the DNA is TGTGCCACCAGTGATTCAAAGAGACACCTGAACACTGAAGCTTTCTTT. It is translated as CATSDSKRHLNTEAFF.

The chain carries TRBV2 and TRBJ1-1; possibly TRBD1 for D (5 bases). Trimming took 11 bases from V and 1 from J, leaving 20 bases between them. This CDR3 has 15 residues. CDR1 and CDR2 from the germline V gene are SNHLY and FYNNEI. The CDR3 reads CAEPRRWGRNTEAFF. The CDR3 DNA sequence: TGTGCCGAACCGAGAAGGTGGGGGAGGAACACTGAAGCTTTCTTT.

The rearrangement uses TRBV10-1 and TRBJ1-1; D ambiguous. V was trimmed by 5 bases and J by 2 bases, leaving 9 bases between them. The CDR3 runs 13 residues. CDR1 WNHNN and CDR2 SYGVQD come from the germline V gene (reference sequence). The CDR3 nucleotides are TGCGCCAGCAGTTACGGAAAAAACACTGAAGCTTTCTTT. This encodes CASSYGKNTEAFF.

This clonotype was recorded many times. The chain carries TRBV7-9 and TRBJ1-3; 7 nucleotides match TRBD1. This CDR3 comprises 14 residues. Germline assignment: CDR1 SEHNR and CDR2 FQNEAQ (reference sequence). J lost 10 bases, V lost 7 bases, and 13 bases had no gene match. The CDR3 spells CASTIDRALATIYF. Written as DNA, the CDR3 is TGTGCCAGCACCATCGACAGGGCGCTAGCGACCATATATTTT. Based on the CDR3 plus reference TRBV7-9 and TRBJ1-3, the full variable domain is DTGVSQNPRHKITKRGQNVTFRCDPISEHNRLYWYRQTLGQGPEFLTYFQNEAQLEKSRLLSDRFSAERPKGSFSTLEIQRTEQGDSAMYLCASTIDRALATIYFGEGSWLTVV.

Many counts were recorded for this clonotype. The V gene is TRBV15, the J gene TRBJ2-2, with D unclear. Trimming left V 0 bases short and J 1 base short, with 3 bases between. CDR3 length: 14 amino acids. Per the germline V gene, CDR1 is LNHNV and CDR2 is YYDKDF (reference sequence). Written as DNA, the CDR3 is TGTGCCACCAGCAGAGACGTGAACACCGGGGAGCTGTTTTTT. It encodes CATSRDVNTGELFF.

This clonotype appeared a few times. The chain links TRBV15 to TRBJ1-4; D is unresolved. The CDR3 contains 12 residues. Trimming removed 4 bases at V and 3 bases at J, with 3 bases between. Germline CDR1 LNHNV, CDR2 YYDKDF (reference sequence). The CDR3 coding sequence is TGTGCCACCAGCACGCCTAATGAAAAACTGTTTTTT. As protein: CATSTPNEKLFF. Based on the CDR3 plus reference TRBV15 and TRBJ1-4, the full variable domain is DAMVIQNPRYQVTQFGKPVTLSCSQTLNHNVMYWYQQKSSQAPKLLFHYYDKDFNNEADTPDNFQSRRPNTSFCFLDIRSPGLGDTAMYLCATSTPNEKLFFGSGTQLSVL.

The chain couples TRBV3-1 to TRBJ1-2; D ambiguous. This CDR3 has 14 amino acids. CDR1 is LGHDT and CDR2 is YNNKEL in the germline V gene (reference sequence). Trimming removed 1 base at V and 4 bases at J, with 10 bases between. This chain's CDR3 is CASSQVGVTYGYTF. CDR3 DNA sequence: TGTGCCAGCAGCCAAGTCGGGGTTACCTATGGCTACACCTTC. Complete variable domain (other parts from reference TRBV3-1 and TRBJ1-2): DTAVSQTPKYLVTQMGNDKSIKCEQNLGHDTMYWYKQDSKKFLKIMFSYNNKELIINETVPNRFSPKSPDKAHLNLHINSLELGDSAVYFCASSQVGVTYGYTFGSGTRLTVV.

This clonotype was recorded at least ten times. This sequence joins TRBV5-1 and TRBJ1-6; no firm D call. The V end lost 3 bases, the J end lost 4 bases, and 8 bases lay between the germline ends. This CDR3 comprises 14 residues. CDR1 is SGHRS and CDR2 is YFSETQ in the germline V gene. The CDR3 DNA follows: TGCGCCAGCAGCTCCGACGGGTATAATTCACCCCTCCACTTT. Translating it yields CASSSDGYNSPLHF.

In the case of this clonotype: This may be a read error: a much more frequent sequence differs by one nucleotide. The chain links TRBV28 to TRBJ2-1; 8 nucleotides match TRBD2. J gave up 10 bases and V 5 bases, and 13 bases lay outside the gene matches. There are 15 residues in the CDR3. Germline V CDR1 and CDR2: MDHEN, SYDVKM. The CDR3 nucleotides read TGTGCCAGCAGTGGAACTAGCGGAGGAAACTACGAGCAGTTCTTC. Its protein product is CASSGTSGGNYEQFF.

This clonotype was recorded at least ten times. This chain uses TRBV28 with TRBJ1-3; D perhaps matches TRBD1 (5 bases). Trimming stripped 7 bases from V and 1 base from J, with 17 bases between. The CDR3 contains 16 residues. CDR1 is MDHEN and CDR2 is SYDVKM in the germline V gene. For the CDR3, the DNA is TGTGCCAGCAACGATCAGGGTGTCGGATCTGGAAACACCATATATTTT. Amino acids: CASNDQGVGSGNTIYF.

The chain joins TRBV20-1 to TRBJ1-2; tentatively, D is TRBD1 (6 bases). The germline CDR1 and CDR2 sequences are DFQATT and SNEGSKA (reference sequence). This CDR3 comprises 17 residues. V lost 3 bases, J lost 0 bases, and 20 bases lay in between. The DNA of the CDR3 is TGCAGTGCTAGTCAGAAGGGTGTTGGACAGCCTAACTATGGCTACACCTTC. Its translation: CSASQKGVGQPNYGYTF.

The table lists this clonotype with a few counts. The gene calls are TRBV19 and TRBJ1-5; D call uncertain. CDR1 and CDR2 (germline): LNHDA, SQIVND (reference sequence). Trimming removed 6 bases from V and 2 bases from J, with 14 bases in between. The CDR3 is made up of 15 amino acids. The DNA for the CDR3 is TGTGCCAGTAGGCCCTTCGGGGAGGGCAATCAGCCCCAGCATTTT. It encodes CASRPFGEGNQPQHF.

This clonotype was recorded at least ten times. The chain carries TRBV11-2 and TRBJ2-1; D is undetermined. Germline-derived CDR1 and CDR2 are SGHAT and FQNNGV. The CDR3 totals 15 residues. The V gene lost 5 bases and the J gene lost 7 bases, with 18 bases spanning the gap. CDR3 residues: CASSLRLSRVNEQFF. The CDR3 nucleotides are TGTGCCAGCAGCCTAAGATTGAGCCGCGTAAATGAGCAGTTCTTC.

V is TRBV2 and J is TRBJ2-3, with TRBD1 matching 7 bases. The DNA end lines up better with TRBJ1-1; the J call may be wrong. This CDR3 is built from 12 residues. CDR1 is SNHLY and CDR2 is FYNNEI in the germline V gene. The CDR3 reads CASSEDRGRAFF. The CDR3 DNA reads TGTGCCAGCAGTGAAGACAGGGGACGAGCTTTCTTT.